A single sample is the source of the 9 T cell receptor beta chains below, sequenced in a study of molecular identifiers for immune sequencing clone quantification. Via MiXCR, TCRdb re-called the PCR reads, giving one row per CDR3 protein. The table has 400,000 to 600,000 distinct CDR3 sequences, 25% seen once; the top ten hold just over 0.75%. The material sequenced was naive CD8+ T cells from blood, with Jurkat cell RNA spiked in. The subset is: FACS-sorted CD8+CD4-CCR7+CD45RA+ naive T cells. The receptors come from a human donor in good health. Some libraries in this study had Jurkat cell RNA spiked in.

This clonotype came up many times. The chain is built from TRBV4-2 and TRBJ2-7; no clear D gene. CDR3 length: 15 amino acids. V was clipped by 0 bases and J by 2 bases, with 11 bases between them. Per the germline V gene, CDR1 is LGHNA and CDR2 is YNFKEQ. The CDR3 reads CASSQDPAAAYEQYF. The CDR3 DNA follows: TGTGCCAGCAGCCAAGATCCCGCGGCTGCCTACGAGCAGTACTTC.

The V and J genes are TRBV6-6 and TRBJ2-7, with D possibly matching TRBD1 (6 bases). V was trimmed by 2 bases and J by 2 bases, leaving 13 bases between them. This CDR3 comprises 15 residues. Germline V gene data show CDR1 as MNHNY and CDR2 as SVGAGI (reference sequence). CDR3 nucleotide sequence: TGTGCCAGCAGTTACCCTGACAGGACCACCTACGAGCAGTACTTC. Its protein is CASSYPDRTTYEQYF.

This chain uses TRBV27 with TRBJ1-5; TRBD1 might be the D (5 bases). This CDR3 is 15 amino acids long. Trimming removed 2 bases from V and 4 bases from J, with 12 bases in between. Germline lookup yields CDR1 MNHEY and CDR2 SMNVEV (reference sequence). Here the CDR3 DNA reads TGTGCCAGCAGTTTAGGGTCGGGGCAGAATCAGCCCCAGCATTTT. As protein: CASSLGSGQNQPQHF.

Points on this clonotype: This clone may be a read error of a much larger clone one base away. This chain joins TRBV24-1 and TRBJ2-2; D uncertain. Per germline, CDR1 KGHDR and CDR2 SFDVKD. The CDR3 runs 14 residues. For the CDR3, the DNA is TGTGCCATCAGTGATTTGTCGAACACCGGGGAGCTGTTTTTT. Its protein is CAISDLSNTGELFF.

V and J are TRBV28 and TRBJ1-4; D not certain. This CDR3 spans 18 amino acids. Deletions cut 6 bases from V and 4 bases from J, with 24 bases between. In germline, CDR1 is MDHEN, CDR2 SYDVKM. Here the CDR3 reads CASSSTPPTEAINEKLFF. CDR3 bases: TGTGCCAGCAGCTCCACCCCACCGACGGAGGCAATTAATGAAAAACTGTTTTTT.

On this clonotype: With a much larger clone just one base away, this may be a read error. CDR3 nucleotides: TGTGCCAGCAGTTTAGGGACAGGGGATGGAAAACTGTTATTT. Translated, it gives CASSLGTGDGKLLF. The rearrangement joins TRBV28 to TRBJ1-4; TRBD1 matches 10 bases. Germline CDR1 MDHEN, CDR2 SYDVKM. CDR3 length: 14 residues.

The chain employs TRBV7-7 and TRBJ2-3; no definite D call. Germline V CDR1 and CDR2: SSHAT, FNYEAQ (reference sequence). The CDR3 loop spans 16 amino acids. Trimming cost V 7 bases and J 4 bases, with 21 bases left between them. CDR3 region: CASILTPAFHSDTQYF. The CDR3, as DNA: TGTGCCAGCATCCTGACACCGGCCTTTCATTCAGATACGCAGTATTTT. Full variable domain (remainder filled in from reference TRBV7-7 and TRBJ2-3): GAGVSQSPRYKVTKRGQDVTLRCDPISSHATLYWYQQALGQGPEFLTYFNYEAQPDKSGLPSDRFSAERPEGSISTLTIQRTEQRDSAMYRCASILTPAFHSDTQYFGPGTRLTVL.

With respect to this clonotype: One end of the junction varies from germline; a read error may be responsible. The CDR3 region is CASSPALDGEKPFF. As DNA, the CDR3 is TGTGCCAGCAGCCCCGCACTCGATGGGGAAAAACCGTTTTTT. The chain carries TRBV7-8 and TRBJ1-4; D unclear. Germline-derived CDR1 and CDR2 are SGHVS and FQNEAQ. CDR3 length: 14 amino acids.

This clonotype was detected many times. The rearrangement links TRBV6-6 to TRBJ2-2, with 14 bases identical to TRBD2. J was trimmed by 6 bases and V by 7 bases; bases with no gene match: 4. Germline CDR1 and CDR2: MNHNY and SVGAGI (reference sequence). The CDR3 contains 15 residues. The CDR3 bases are TGTGCCAGCATTTCGACTAGCGGGAGGGCCGGGGAGCTGTTTTTT. Encoded protein: CASISTSGRAGELFF.